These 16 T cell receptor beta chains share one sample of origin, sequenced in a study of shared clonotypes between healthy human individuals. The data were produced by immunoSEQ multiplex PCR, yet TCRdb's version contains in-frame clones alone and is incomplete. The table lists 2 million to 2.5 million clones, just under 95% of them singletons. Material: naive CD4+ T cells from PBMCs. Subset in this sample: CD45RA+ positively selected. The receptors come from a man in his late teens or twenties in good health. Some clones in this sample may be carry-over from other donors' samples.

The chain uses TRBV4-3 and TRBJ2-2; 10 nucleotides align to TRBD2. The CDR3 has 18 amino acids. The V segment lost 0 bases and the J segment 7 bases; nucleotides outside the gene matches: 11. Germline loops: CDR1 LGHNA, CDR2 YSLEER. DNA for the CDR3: TGCGCCAGCAGCCAAGAGGCTCTAGCGGGAGTGGATGGCGGGGAGCTGTTTTTT. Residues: CASSQEALAGVDGGELFF.

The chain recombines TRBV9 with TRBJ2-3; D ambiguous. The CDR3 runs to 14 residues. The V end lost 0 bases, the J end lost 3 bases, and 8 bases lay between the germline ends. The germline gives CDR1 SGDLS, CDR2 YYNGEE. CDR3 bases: TGTGCCAGCAGCGTAGTCGGCCCGACAGATACGCAGTATTTT. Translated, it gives CASSVVGPTDTQYF. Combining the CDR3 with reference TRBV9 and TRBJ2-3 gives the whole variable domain DSGVTQTPKHLITATGQRVTLRCSPRSGDLSVYWYQQSLDQGLQFLIQYYNGEERAKGNILERFSAQQFPDLHSELNLSSLELGDSALYFCASSVVGPTDTQYFGPGTRLTVL.

The CDR3 is CASSQGTREKLFF. CDR3 DNA: TGTGCCAGCAGCCAAGGAACTCGTGAAAAACTGTTTTTT. V and J are TRBV14 and TRBJ1-4; D gene uncertain. The CDR3 contains 13 residues. Germline loops: CDR1 SGHDN, CDR2 FVKESK. V dropped 1 base and J dropped 7 bases, with 7 bases sitting between them.

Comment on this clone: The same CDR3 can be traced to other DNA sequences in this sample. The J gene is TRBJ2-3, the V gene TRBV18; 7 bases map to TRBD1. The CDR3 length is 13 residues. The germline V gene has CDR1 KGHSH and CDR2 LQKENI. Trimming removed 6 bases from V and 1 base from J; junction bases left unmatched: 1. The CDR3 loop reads CASSQGGTDTQYF. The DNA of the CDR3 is TGTGCCAGCTCGCAGGGGGGCACAGATACGCAGTATTTT.

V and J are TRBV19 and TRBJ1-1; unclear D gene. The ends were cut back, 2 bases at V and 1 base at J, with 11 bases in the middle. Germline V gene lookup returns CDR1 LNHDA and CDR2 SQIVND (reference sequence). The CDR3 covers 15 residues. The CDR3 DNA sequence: TGTGCCAGTAGTATATCCCCAACGGGGAACACTGAAGCTTTCTTT. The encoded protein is CASSISPTGNTEAFF.

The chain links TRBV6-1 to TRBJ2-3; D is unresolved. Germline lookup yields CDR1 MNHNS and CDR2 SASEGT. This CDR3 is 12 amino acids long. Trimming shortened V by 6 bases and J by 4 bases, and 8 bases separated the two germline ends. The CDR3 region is CASRGSPDTQYF. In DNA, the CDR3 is TGTGCCAGCAGAGGAAGTCCAGATACGCAGTATTTT.

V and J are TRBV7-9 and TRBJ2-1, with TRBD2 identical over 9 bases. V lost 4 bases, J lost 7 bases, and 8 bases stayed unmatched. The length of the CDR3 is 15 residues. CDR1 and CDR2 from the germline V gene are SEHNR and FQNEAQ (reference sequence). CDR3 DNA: TGTGCCAGCAGCTCCCTAGCGGGAAGCTTAAATGAGCAGTTCTTC. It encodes CASSSLAGSLNEQFF.

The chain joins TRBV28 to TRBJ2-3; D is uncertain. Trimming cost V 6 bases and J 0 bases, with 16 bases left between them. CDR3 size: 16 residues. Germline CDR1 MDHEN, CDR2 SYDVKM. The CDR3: CASSSLTLASTDTQYF. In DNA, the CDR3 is TGTGCCAGCAGCTCCCTAACGCTGGCTAGCACAGATACGCAGTATTTT.

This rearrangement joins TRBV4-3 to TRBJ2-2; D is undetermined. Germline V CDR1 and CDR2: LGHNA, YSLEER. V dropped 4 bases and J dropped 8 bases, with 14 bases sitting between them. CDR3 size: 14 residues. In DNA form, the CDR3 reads TGCGCCAGCAGCCGGCAGGCAAGTGCGGGGGAGCTGTTTTTT. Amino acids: CASSRQASAGELFF.

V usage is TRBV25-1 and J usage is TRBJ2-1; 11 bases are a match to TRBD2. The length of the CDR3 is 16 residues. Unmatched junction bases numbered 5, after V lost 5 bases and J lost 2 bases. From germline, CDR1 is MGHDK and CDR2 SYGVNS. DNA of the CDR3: TGTGCCAGCAGTCGCACTAGCGGGGGCCCCTACAATGAGCAGTTCTTC. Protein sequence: CASSRTSGGPYNEQFF.

CDR3 loop: CASRHSGGNEQFF. Here the CDR3 DNA reads TGTGCCAGTAGACATAGCGGGGGGAATGAGCAGTTCTTC. The chain uses TRBV19 and TRBJ2-1; 10 bases match TRBD2. The CDR3 has 13 residues. CDR1 and CDR2 (germline): LNHDA, SQIVND (reference sequence). Trimming at V came to 6 bases and at J to 7 bases, leaving 3 bases not matched to a gene.

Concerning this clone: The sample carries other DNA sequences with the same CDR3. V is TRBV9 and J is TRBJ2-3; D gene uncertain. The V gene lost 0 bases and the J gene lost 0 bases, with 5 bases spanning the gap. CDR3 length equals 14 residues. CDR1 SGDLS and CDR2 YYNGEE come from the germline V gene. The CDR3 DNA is TGTGCCAGCAGCGTAGCCCCAAGCACAGATACGCAGTATTTT. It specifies CASSVAPSTDTQYF.

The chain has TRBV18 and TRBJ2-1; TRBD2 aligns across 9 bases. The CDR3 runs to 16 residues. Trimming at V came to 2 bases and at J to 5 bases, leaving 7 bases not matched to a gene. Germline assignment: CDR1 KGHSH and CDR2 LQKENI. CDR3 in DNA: TGTGCCAGCTCACCAAACCGACTAGCGGAAGACAATGAGCAGTTCTTC. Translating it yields CASSPNRLAEDNEQFF.

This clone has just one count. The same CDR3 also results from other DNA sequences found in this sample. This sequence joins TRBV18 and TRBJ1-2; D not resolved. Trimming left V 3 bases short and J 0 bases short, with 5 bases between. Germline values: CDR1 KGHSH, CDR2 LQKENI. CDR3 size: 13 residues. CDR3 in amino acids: CASSPGTNYGYTF. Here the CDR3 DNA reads TGTGCCAGCTCACCGGGTACTAACTATGGCTACACCTTC.

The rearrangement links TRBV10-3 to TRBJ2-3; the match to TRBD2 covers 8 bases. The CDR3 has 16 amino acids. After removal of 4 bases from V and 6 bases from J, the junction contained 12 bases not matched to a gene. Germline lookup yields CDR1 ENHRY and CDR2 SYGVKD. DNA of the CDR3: TGTGCCATCAGTGGGCTAAGGCGGGAGGACTCGGATACGCAGTATTTT. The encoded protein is CAISGLRREDSDTQYF.

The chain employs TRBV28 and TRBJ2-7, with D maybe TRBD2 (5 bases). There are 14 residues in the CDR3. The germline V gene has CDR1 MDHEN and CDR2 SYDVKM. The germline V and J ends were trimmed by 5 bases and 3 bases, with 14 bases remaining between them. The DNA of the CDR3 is TGTGCCAGCAGTACTCCGGGGTCCCTCTACGAGCAGTACTTC. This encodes CASSTPGSLYEQYF.